A selection of T cell receptor beta chains follows, all from one sample in a study of T cell responses to AZD1222 COVID-19 vaccine. Sequencing used immunoSEQ multiplex PCR; TCRdb keeps in-frame clones, though not all of them. The sample carries about 160,000 clones, 94% recorded once. The input for sequencing was peripheral blood, taken 28 days after the second AZD1222 dose. These receptor sequences come from an adult who received the AZD1222 COVID-19 vaccine. Each CDR3 is given with its conserved first and last residue. The D gene is left open where the match is weak. The listing skips clone size in some rows; elsewhere it reads once, few, many or a size class.

d_gene,j_gene,v_gene,len,abundance,CDR3nt,CDR3aa
TRBD1,TRBJ2-5,TRBV5-6,15,NA,TGTGCCAGCAGCTCTGGGGACAGGGCGTGGGGGACCCAGTACTTC,CASSSGDRAWGTQYF
NA,TRBJ2-2,TRBV4-2,15,NA,TGTGCCAGCAGCCAAGTAGTAGGGAACACCGGGGAGCTGTTTTTT,CASSQVVGNTGELFF
TRBD2,TRBJ2-7,TRBV4-1,15,NA,TGCGCCAGCAGCCAAGTGCGGGAGGGCCTCTACGAGCAGTACTTC,CASSQVREGLYEQYF
NA,TRBJ1-5,TRBV7-9,12,NA,TGTGCCAGCAGCTTAGGACCTCAGCCCCAGCATTTT,CASSLGPQPQHF
NA,TRBJ2-1,TRBV19,13,NA,TGTGCCAGTAGTGTCAGACCATACAATGAGCAGTTCTTC,CASSVRPYNEQFF
TRBD1,TRBJ1-1,TRBV30,13,NA,TGTGCCTGGAACAGGGGAGGGAACACTGAAGCTTTCTTT,CAWNRGGNTEAFF
NA,TRBJ1-5,TRBV10-3,13,NA,TGTGCCATAGGGGGGGGCGCCGATCAGCCCCAGCATTTT,CAIGGGADQPQHF
NA,TRBJ2-3,TRBV5-1,15,NA,TGCGCCAGCATCCCAGGGAACCTAGACACAGATACGCAGTATTTT,CASIPGNLDTDTQYF
NA,TRBJ2-1,TRBV27,15,NA,TGTGCCAGCAGTCCCCCGCCCTGGACTTACAATGAGCAGTTCTTC,CASSPPPWTYNEQFF
NA,TRBJ1-5,TRBV3-1/TRBV3-2,12,NA,TGTGCCAGCAGCCAAGGAAATCAGCCCCAGCATTTT,CASSQGNQPQHF
TRBD2,TRBJ2-1,TRBV27,15,NA,TGTGCCAGCAGTTTAATCGGCGGGAGTAACAATGAGCAGTTCTTC,CASSLIGGSNNEQFF
NA,TRBJ1-6,TRBV5-1,11,NA,TGCGCGTGGGGGAAGGAGTCACCCCTCCACTTT,CAWGKESPLHF
NA,TRBJ1-2,TRBV28,17,NA,TGTGCCAGCAGTCTCTATTGGACAACCTCTAGGCGCTATGGCTACACCTTC,CASSLYWTTSRRYGYTF
NA,TRBJ1-5,TRBV27,14,NA,TGTGCCAGCAGCAGAGTAGGGAGCAATCAGCCCCAGCATTTT,CASSRVGSNQPQHF
NA,TRBJ1-1,TRBV12-3/TRBV12-4,12,NA,TGTGCCAGCAAAGAGTTGAACACTGAAGCTTTCTTT,CASKELNTEAFF
NA,TRBJ1-1,TRBV7-2,14,NA,TGTGCCAGCAGCCCCTGGGCAGGGAACACTGAAGCTTTCTTT,CASSPWAGNTEAFF
NA,TRBJ2-7,TRBV7-8,11,NA,TGTGCCAGCAGCTTAGTTTCCGAGCAGTACTTC,CASSLVSEQYF
NA,TRBJ1-4,TRBV15,15,NA,TGTGCCACCAGCAGAGACGTTGGCTCTAATGAAAAACTGTTTTTT,CATSRDVGSNEKLFF
TRBD1,TRBJ2-7,TRBV19,15,NA,TGTGCCAGTAGTATAAGGGTGGGACAGGTCTACGAGCAGTACTTC,CASSIRVGQVYEQYF
TRBD1,TRBJ2-7,TRBV5-1,14,NA,TGCGCCAGCAGCCCACAGGGGCCACCCTACGAGCAGTACTTC,CASSPQGPPYEQYF
TRBD1,TRBJ1-2,TRBV7-6,15,NA,TGTGCCAGCAGCTTAGAAAGGACAGGGGCGAGGGGATACACCTTC,CASSLERTGARGYTF
TRBD1,TRBJ1-2,TRBV6-5,13,NA,TGCCAGACAGGGGGCGAATTGGGTGGTGGCTACACCTTC,CQTGGELGGGYTF
TRBD1,TRBJ2-3,TRBV5-1,15,NA,TGCGCCAGCAGCTTGTGGGGACAGGGCGGAGATACGCAGTATTTT,CASSLWGQGGDTQYF
NA,TRBJ1-2,TRBV5-1,18,NA,TGCGCCAGCAGCCCCGGGCCGTTCAACCGGGAATCCAACTATGGCTACACCTTC,CASSPGPFNRESNYGYTF
TRBD1,TRBJ2-7,TRBV5-6,13,NA,TGTGCCAGCAGCTTAACGACAGGGGGCGAGCAGTACTTC,CASSLTTGGEQYF
NA,TRBJ2-1,TRBV2,16,NA,TGTGCCAGCAGTGGTGTAGCGGACAGCTCCTACAATGAGCAGTTCTTC,CASSGVADSSYNEQFF
NA,TRBJ1-6,TRBV9,12,NA,TGTGCCAGCAGCGTAGGGGATTCACCCCTCCACTTT,CASSVGDSPLHF
NA,TRBJ1-3,TRBV4-1,17,NA,TGCGCCAGCAGCCACTCCCGGGGCCCGAACTCTGGAAACACCATATATTTT,CASSHSRGPNSGNTIYF
NA,TRBJ1-1,TRBV10-3,12,NA,TGTGCCATCACGGACTTTAACACTGAAGCTTTCTTT,CAITDFNTEAFF
NA,TRBJ2-1,TRBV18,15,NA,TGTGCCAGCTCACCGCCTGTAGCCGCATACAATGAGCAGTTCTTC,CASSPPVAAYNEQFF
NA,TRBJ1-5,TRBV24-1,12,NA,TGTGCCACCGGAGTCGGCAATCAGCCCCAGCATTTT,CATGVGNQPQHF
NA,TRBJ1-1,TRBV2,17,NA,TGTGCCAGCAGTGATGGTACCCAGGGACTCCTGGGGACTGAAGCTTTCTTT,CASSDGTQGLLGTEAFF
NA,TRBJ2-7,TRBV5-1,12,NA,TGCGCCAGCATGAGTAGCTTTGGCGAGCAGTACTTC,CASMSSFGEQYF
TRBD2,TRBJ2-3,TRBV14,17,NA,TGTGCCAGCAGCCAACGATTCGGAGCGGGAAGCACAGATACGCAGTATTTT,CASSQRFGAGSTDTQYF
NA,TRBJ1-1,TRBV4-1,12,NA,TGCGCCAGCAGGGAGGGACACACTGAAGCTTTCTTT,CASREGHTEAFF
TRBD1,TRBJ1-6,TRBV25-1,14,NA,TGTGCCAGCAGTAGACAGGGAAATAATTCACCCCTCCACTTT,CASSRQGNNSPLHF
TRBD2,TRBJ2-7,TRBV30,14,NA,TGTGCCTGGAGGATTAGCGGGGGGTCCTACGAGCAGTACTTC,CAWRISGGSYEQYF
NA,TRBJ1-2,TRBV19,15,few,TGTGCCAGTAGTACCCAGTTTAGTCAGAACTATGGCTACACCTTC,CASSTQFSQNYGYTF
TRBD2,TRBJ2-7,TRBV7-9,12,NA,TGTGCCAGCAGCTTAGCGGGGGGGAAGGAGTACTTC,CASSLAGGKEYF
TRBD2,TRBJ2-1,TRBV7-6,17,NA,TGTGCCAGCAGCTCTCCGGGACTAGCGGGACCAAACAATGAGCAGTTCTTC,CASSSPGLAGPNNEQFF
NA,TRBJ2-6,TRBV7-2,15,NA,TGTGCCAGCAGCTTACGGAGCTCTGGGGCCAACGTCCTGACTTTC,CASSLRSSGANVLTF
TRBD1,TRBJ1-5,TRBV2,13,NA,TGTGCCAGCAGTGGACAGGGGATCCAGCCCCAGCATTTT,CASSGQGIQPQHF
TRBD2,TRBJ2-1,TRBV7-8,17,NA,TGTGCCAGCGAAAAAGGGGGACTAGCGAGACTAAACAATGAGCAGTTCTTC,CASEKGGLARLNNEQFF